This entry is about one T cell receptor (beta chain). In its sample, this clonotype was seen many times. The antigen it recognizes is unknown. No much larger clonotype is one base removed from it; base qualities were not supplied. The time point label for this specimen denotes: sample taken at primary tumor resection. The donors were about 71 patients from the lung TRACERx cohort who had early-stage, untreated non-small cell lung cancer. Without any cell sorting, TCR sequencing was performed on whole RNA extracted either from tumor and nontumor lung tissue or from cryopreserved PBMC samples. Only patients for whom sufficient RNA was available from at least two tumor regions were selected for TCR sequencing. Before selection, tumor and adjacent nontumor lung specimens were reviewed by a lung pathologist. The trim is 0 bases for V and 1 base for J, with a gap of 9 bases between the germline ends. From cysteine to phenylalanine, the CDR3 is 15 amino acids long. Only the CDR3 portion is preserved as DNA: 45 bases, with reading frame beginning at the first base. Per the germline V gene, SGHTA is the CDR1 and FQGNSA is the CDR2.

Libraries were built with 5' RACE. The sequencing machine was a NextSeq 500. The TCR library protocol attached a unique molecular identifier to each TCR cDNA molecule to allow correction of PCR and sequencing errors. In the authors' own workflow: TCR identification, UMI-based error correction and CDR3 extraction were performed with Decombinator tools. TCRs above a frequency of 2 per 1,000, corresponding to the top 1% of the tumor frequency distribution, were defined as expanded. Expanded tumor TCRs statistically deemed absent (corrected P<0.05) from at least one tumor region were classed as regional, and all other expanded tumor TCRs were classed as ubiquitous. Rényi diversity was computed with the R vegan package after subsampling each repertoire 100 times to 5,000 TCRs. To build CDR3 similarity networks, amino acid triplet string-kernel similarity was used, and CDR3s were connected when their pairwise similarity was above 0.82. TCRdb reran the public reads through fastp at Q25 and MiXCR, keeping productive beta chains. Each CDR3 protein appears once, grouped with its most common genes and DNA. The V and J calls were determined by TCRdb, not by the authors. The sample table contains 15,000 to 20,000 distinct CDR3 sequences; only one count was recorded for 5.5% to 8% of them. Clones ranked in the top ten supply around 3.8% of the sample.

The data originate from a study of spatial heterogeneity in lung cancer (dated by TCRdb to the late 2010s). Context from the whole study: More beta-chain than alpha-chain transcripts were consistently detected, likely reflecting higher beta-chain transcript abundance. Both alpha and beta chains were TCR-sequenced in samples taken at surgery, namely 220 tumor regions, approximately 66 matched nontumor lung samples and 50 to 60 PBMC samples. The study linked features of the TCR repertoire to counts of nonsynonymous mutations, which were determined by whole-exome sequencing of tumor tissue. TCR transcript counts in tumor regions correlated strongly with a T cell transcriptional module score from matched bulk RNA-seq. In the raw uncorrected reads, each unique combination of TCR and UMI appeared on average more than ten times. In non-small cell lung cancer, the study made a quantitative comparison of TCR alpha and beta repertoires among multiple tumor regions, matched nontumor lung and blood. Results and caveats for the whole study, not just this receptor: The count of ubiquitous expanded TCRs correlated with the count of ubiquitous nonsynonymous mutations, and the count of regional expanded TCRs correlated with the count of regional nonsynonymous mutations. The tumor nonsynonymous mutation count correlated with the number of expanded intratumoral alpha and beta TCRs. Additional single-cell paired TCR alpha and beta sequencing was considered necessary to confirm, at a functional level, the hypothesis that regional TCRs recognize regional mutations. TCR-seq was estimated to cover only around 6.4% of tumor T cells for alpha chains and approximately 12% for beta chains.

This sequence uses TRBV7-2 and TRBJ2-5, with the D segment identity uncertain. The clonotype originates from a female donor with early-stage non-small cell lung cancer. Here the sequenced sample was lung tumor tissue, taken at surgery. The CDR3 loop reads CASSLATNFQETQYF. The DNA sequence is as follows: TGTGCCAGCAGCTTAGCTACTAATTTCCAAGAGACCCAGTACTTC.